Following are 30 T cell receptor beta chains from one sample sequenced in a study of PD-1 blockade in mismatch repair-deficient tumors. Sequencing was performed with immunoSEQ multiplex PCR; in TCRdb, only in-frame clones are kept and a portion is missing. The sample includes roughly 120,000 clones, more than 60% of them seen just once. The source material was peripheral blood, sampled 60 weeks after starting pembrolizumab. The receptors originated from an adult with mismatch repair-deficient cancer.

This clone has just one count. V is TRBV11-3 and J is TRBJ2-1; D is possibly TRBD2 (6 bases). Trimming left V 3 bases short and J 1 base short, with 10 bases between. The length of the CDR3 is 15 residues. Germline CDR1 reads SGHNT; CDR2 reads YENEEA. The CDR3 reads CASSFNGRSYNEQFF. The CDR3 DNA is TGTGCCAGCAGCTTCAACGGGAGATCCTACAATGAGCAGTTCTTC.

The chain links TRBV5-1 to TRBJ2-3, with 10 bases aligning to TRBD2. The CDR3 extends over 17 amino acids. Germline CDR1 reads SGHRS; CDR2 reads YFSETQ. The V gene end was trimmed by 0 bases and the J gene end by 5 bases; junction bases not matched to a gene: 9. The CDR3 reads CASSLGSASGRLDTQYF. In nucleotides, the CDR3 is TGCGCCAGCAGCTTGGGATCGGCTAGCGGGAGATTAGATACGCAGTATTTT. Full variable domain (missing parts from reference TRBV5-1 and TRBJ2-3): KAGVTQTPRYLIKTRGQQVTLSCSPISGHRSVSWYQQTPGQGLQFLFEYFSETQRNKGNFPGRFSGRQFSNSRSEMNVSTLELGDSALYLCASSLGSASGRLDTQYFGPGTRLTVL.

The chain joins TRBV5-1 to TRBJ1-5; unclear D gene. Germline assignment: CDR1 SGHRS and CDR2 YFSETQ. Trimming removed 0 bases at V and 3 bases at J, with 4 bases between. There are 13 residues in the CDR3. The CDR3 spells CASSLGPNQPQHF. The CDR3, as DNA: TGCGCCAGCAGCTTGGGGCCCAATCAGCCCCAGCATTTT.

On this clone: Other DNA variants within this sample encode the same CDR3. The chain couples TRBV6-1 to TRBJ2-3, with D perhaps matching TRBD1 (5 bases). Germline values: CDR1 MNHNS, CDR2 SASEGT. There are 14 residues in the CDR3. Trimming pared 6 bases from V and 0 bases from J, leaving 10 bases between. CDR3 amino acids: CASRTRGSTDTQYF. Here the CDR3 DNA reads TGTGCCAGCAGGACAAGGGGTAGCACAGATACGCAGTATTTT.

This clone appeared once. The chain has TRBV5-6 and TRBJ1-2; no clear D. CDR3 length: 14 amino acids. Germline CDR1 reads SGHDT; CDR2 reads YYEEEE. Trimming left V 3 bases short and J 3 bases short, with 12 bases between. CDR3 nucleotide sequence: TGTGCCAGCAGCTCCCTCGCCCGGGACTATGGCTACACCTTC. As protein: CASSSLARDYGYTF.

This sequence joins TRBV27 and TRBJ2-7; a weak D match, TRBD2 (5 bases). The CDR3 has 16 residues. From germline, CDR1 is MNHEY and CDR2 SMNVEV (reference sequence). V was cut by 0 bases and J by 0 bases, with 12 bases left in between. The CDR3 sequence is CASSLSGGSFSYEQYF. CDR3 bases: TGTGCCAGCAGTTTATCAGGCGGGTCCTTCTCCTACGAGCAGTACTTC.

The gene calls are TRBV7-9 and TRBJ2-3; D perhaps matches TRBD2 (5 bases). The CDR3 consists of 14 residues. The V gene's germline CDR1 is SEHNR and CDR2 FQNEAQ (reference sequence). Trimming shortened V by 5 bases and J by 0 bases, and 9 bases separated the two germline ends. As DNA, the CDR3 is TGTGCCAGCAGCCTCCGGACTAGCACAGATACGCAGTATTTT. It codes for CASSLRTSTDTQYF. Drawing the rest from reference TRBV7-9 and TRBJ2-3, the complete variable domain is DTGVSQNPRHKITKRGQNVTFRCDPISEHNRLYWYRQTLGQGPEFLTYFQNEAQLEKSRLLSDRFSAERPKGSFSTLEIQRTEQGDSAMYLCASSLRTSTDTQYFGPGTRLTVL.

The chain carries TRBV7-3 and TRBJ1-2; TRBD1 aligns across 8 bases. Germline loops: CDR1 SGHTA, CDR2 FQGTGA. Trimming took 5 bases from V and 1 from J; bases not matched to a gene: 9. This CDR3 contains 16 residues. This chain's CDR3 is CASSPSHRGINYGYTF. CDR3 sequence (DNA): TGTGCCAGCAGCCCCAGCCACAGGGGGATTAACTATGGCTACACCTTC.

The gene calls are TRBV6-6 and TRBJ2-7, with 11 bases identical to TRBD2. The CDR3 totals 15 residues. Germline V CDR1 and CDR2: MNHNY, SVGAGI (reference sequence). The V gene end was trimmed by 8 bases and the J gene end by 1 base; junction bases not matched to a gene: 7. The CDR3 region is CASRRGLADSYEQYF. CDR3 nucleotides: TGTGCCAGCCGAAGGGGACTAGCGGATTCCTACGAGCAGTACTTC.

The V call is TRBV29-1, the J call TRBJ1-1; possible D gene TRBD1, 5 bases. The germline V gene has CDR1 SQVTM and CDR2 ANQGSEA. Trimming stripped 7 bases from V and 0 bases from J, with 12 bases between. This CDR3 spans 13 amino acids. CDR3 sequence (DNA): TGCAGCGCCGGGGCCCAAATGAACACTGAAGCTTTCTTT. Translating it yields CSAGAQMNTEAFF.

The chain carries TRBV9 and TRBJ2-7, with 7 bases that match TRBD2. J lost 2 bases, V lost 1 base, and 3 bases had no gene match. Germline CDR1 is SGDLS and CDR2 is YYNGEE. The CDR3 has 14 residues. The CDR3 loop reads CASSVLADAYEQYF. DNA for the CDR3: TGTGCCAGCAGCGTACTAGCGGACGCCTACGAGCAGTACTTC.

This clone was observed a single time. This chain uses TRBV5-4 with TRBJ2-2; no clear D. The CDR3 has 12 amino acids. V was cut by 4 bases and J by 8 bases, with 9 bases left in between. Germline assignment: CDR1 SGHNT and CDR2 YYREEE (reference sequence). This CDR3 is CASSDPWGELFF. CDR3 DNA: TGTGCCAGCAGCGACCCTTGGGGGGAGCTGTTTTTT.

The table lists this clone with a count of one. CDR3 DNA sequence: TGCGCCAGCAGCTTGGCATTACAAAGGGTTGACGGCTACACCTTC. Translating gives CASSLALQRVDGYTF. The V gene is TRBV5-1, the J gene TRBJ1-2, with D uncertain. Germline loops: CDR1 SGHRS, CDR2 YFSETQ. This CDR3 comprises 15 residues. V lost 0 bases and J lost 8, with 17 bases in between.

V is TRBV27 and J is TRBJ2-1; D possibly uses TRBD1 or TRBD2 (5 bases each). Trimming stripped 5 bases from V and 2 bases from J, with 10 bases between. Germline lookup yields CDR1 MNHEY and CDR2 SMNVEV (reference sequence). The CDR3 has 14 residues. The CDR3 coding sequence is TGTGCCAGCAGTCAGAAGGGACCCTACAATGAGCAGTTCTTC. It codes for CASSQKGPYNEQFF.

This chain uses TRBV7-9 with TRBJ2-1; unclear D gene. CDR3 length: 16 residues. The V end lost 4 bases, the J end lost 0 bases, and 13 bases lay between the germline ends. The germline V gene encodes CDR1 SEHNR and CDR2 FQNEAQ (reference sequence). CDR3 region: CASSSLGESSYNEQFF. For the CDR3, the DNA is TGTGCCAGCAGCTCGCTTGGCGAGAGCTCCTACAATGAGCAGTTCTTC.

This clone was detected only a few times. The chain recombines TRBV5-5 with TRBJ2-3; TRBD1 matches at 7 bases. The germline V gene has CDR1 SGHKS and CDR2 YYEKEE (reference sequence). V lost 5 bases to trimming and J lost 0 bases; unmatched junction nucleotides: 6. The CDR3 is made up of 15 amino acids. In DNA form, the CDR3 reads TGTGCCAGCAGTTTGATGGGACAGAGCACAGATACGCAGTATTTT. Translation: CASSLMGQSTDTQYF.

The V call is TRBV7-9, the J call TRBJ2-5; 11 bases are shared with TRBD2. J was trimmed by 7 bases and V by 6 bases; bases with no gene match: 10. The CDR3 runs 15 residues. Germline V lookup: CDR1 SEHNR, CDR2 FQNEAQ (reference sequence). Here the CDR3 reads CASRFTSGSVGTQYF. For the CDR3, the DNA is TGTGCCAGCAGATTTACTAGCGGGAGTGTCGGGACCCAGTACTTC.

The chain recombines TRBV19 with TRBJ2-7, with 13 bases identical to TRBD2. The CDR3 runs 15 residues. J was trimmed by 3 bases and V by 1 base; bases with no gene match: 0. Germline loops: CDR1 LNHDA, CDR2 SQIVND (reference sequence). In nucleotides, the CDR3 is TGTGCCAGTAGTATAGGGACTAGCGGGAGCTACGAGCAGTACTTC. Translating gives CASSIGTSGSYEQYF.

The CDR3 DNA follows: TGTGCCTGGAGCCCCCTGACTAGATCTAGCACAGATACGCAGTATTTT. Protein product: CAWSPLTRSSTDTQYF. The V call is TRBV30, the J call TRBJ2-3; tentatively, D is TRBD2 (6 bases). This CDR3 region has 16 residues. Germline CDR1 is GTSNPN and CDR2 is SVGIG (reference sequence). V was clipped by 3 bases and J by 0 bases, with 16 bases between them.

This clone was seen a single time. V and J are TRBV7-6 and TRBJ1-3; D is unresolved. Germline V CDR1 and CDR2: SGHVS, FNYEAQ. Trimming shortened V by 1 base and J by 8 bases, and 3 bases separated the two germline ends. CDR3 size: 11 residues. The CDR3 sequence: CASSLEDTIYF. Here the CDR3 DNA reads TGTGCCAGCAGCTTAGAGGACACCATATATTTT.

The chain is built from TRBV4-3 and TRBJ2-5; D call uncertain. Trimming shortened V by 3 bases and J by 0 bases, and 8 bases separated the two germline ends. Germline-derived CDR1 and CDR2 are LGHNA and YSLEER. The CDR3 has 14 residues. The CDR3 region is CASSHNQNQETQYF. The CDR3 DNA reads as TGCGCCAGCAGCCACAACCAGAACCAAGAGACCCAGTACTTC.

The chain carries TRBV4-3 and TRBJ2-7, with D tentatively TRBD1 or TRBD2 (5 bases each). V lost 4 bases to trimming and J lost 0 bases, with 16 bases between them. The germline CDR1 and CDR2 sequences are LGHNA and YSLEER. The CDR3 loop spans 16 amino acids. Written as DNA, the CDR3 is TGCGCCAGCAGCCTCATGTGGGACGGAGCCTCCTACGAGCAGTACTTC. Amino acids: CASSLMWDGASYEQYF.

V usage is TRBV5-4 and J usage is TRBJ2-3; 8 bases match TRBD1. Trimming at V came to 0 bases and at J to 1 base, leaving 4 bases not matched to a gene. The germline V gene encodes CDR1 SGHNT and CDR2 YYREEE (reference sequence). CDR3 length: 16 amino acids. CDR3: CASSLGQGAGTDTQYF. CDR3 coding DNA: TGTGCCAGCAGCTTGGGGCAGGGGGCTGGCACAGATACGCAGTATTTT.

This clone was counted once. The J gene is TRBJ2-3, the V gene TRBV7-3; D possibly corresponds to TRBD2 (6 bases). V was trimmed by 5 bases and J by 0 bases, leaving 18 bases between them. The CDR3 extends over 17 amino acids. Per germline, CDR1 SGHTA and CDR2 FQGTGA. The CDR3 region is CASSPRGVAESTDTQYF. The CDR3, as DNA: TGTGCCAGCAGCCCCCGAGGGGTAGCGGAAAGCACAGATACGCAGTATTTT.

The chain has TRBV6-9 and TRBJ2-7, with 9 bases matching TRBD2. The V gene end was trimmed by 2 bases and the J gene end by 0 bases; junction bases not matched to a gene: 8. The germline V gene encodes CDR1 MNHGY and CDR2 SVAAGI. CDR3 length: 17 residues. The CDR3 sequence: CASSYPLAGVASYEQYF. The CDR3 DNA is TGTGCCAGCAGTTATCCCTTAGCGGGAGTTGCCTCCTACGAGCAGTACTTC.

The chain employs TRBV5-1 and TRBJ1-3; D not resolved. Between the trimmed V and J ends, which lost 2 bases and 0 bases, there was a span of 15 bases. This CDR3 has 17 residues. Germline CDR1 and CDR2: SGHRS and YFSETQ. The CDR3 nucleotides read TGCGCCAGCAGCTTCGATGCGGGCAGATCCTCTGGAAACACCATATATTTT. It codes for CASSFDAGRSSGNTIYF.

The gene calls are TRBV19 and TRBJ1-5, with no clear D. Trimming stripped 2 bases from V and 7 bases from J, with 6 bases between. The CDR3 has 12 amino acids. Germline CDR1 LNHDA, CDR2 SQIVND (reference sequence). CDR3 sequence reads: CASSILDQPQHF. CDR3 bases: TGTGCCAGTAGTATATTGGACCAGCCCCAGCATTTT.

This clone was seen a handful of times. The V gene is TRBV18, the J gene TRBJ2-7, with D maybe TRBD1 (5 bases). Germline V gene data show CDR1 as KGHSH and CDR2 as LQKENI. The V gene lost 4 bases and the J gene lost 1 base, with 5 bases spanning the gap. This CDR3 comprises 12 residues. The DNA of the CDR3 is TGTGCCAGCTCACAGGGGTCCTACGAGCAGTACTTC. Protein sequence: CASSQGSYEQYF.

The rearrangement joins TRBV29-1 to TRBJ2-5; tentatively, D is TRBD2 (6 bases). Germline-derived CDR1 and CDR2 are SQVTM and ANQGSEA. Deletions cut 7 bases from V and 1 base from J, with 16 bases between. The CDR3 has 14 amino acids. CDR3 DNA: TGCAGCGCAAGCGGACAAGCGGGCCAAGAGACCCAGTACTTC. Its translation: CSASGQAGQETQYF.

Only one count was recorded for this clone. V usage is TRBV15 and J usage is TRBJ1-4; D perhaps matches TRBD1 (5 bases). V dropped 3 bases and J dropped 5 bases, with 13 bases sitting between them. There are 15 residues in the CDR3. The germline gives CDR1 LNHNV, CDR2 YYDKDF (reference sequence). CDR3 region: CATSSDSKANEKLFF. In DNA form, the CDR3 reads TGTGCCACCAGCAGCGACAGTAAAGCCAATGAAAAACTGTTTTTT.